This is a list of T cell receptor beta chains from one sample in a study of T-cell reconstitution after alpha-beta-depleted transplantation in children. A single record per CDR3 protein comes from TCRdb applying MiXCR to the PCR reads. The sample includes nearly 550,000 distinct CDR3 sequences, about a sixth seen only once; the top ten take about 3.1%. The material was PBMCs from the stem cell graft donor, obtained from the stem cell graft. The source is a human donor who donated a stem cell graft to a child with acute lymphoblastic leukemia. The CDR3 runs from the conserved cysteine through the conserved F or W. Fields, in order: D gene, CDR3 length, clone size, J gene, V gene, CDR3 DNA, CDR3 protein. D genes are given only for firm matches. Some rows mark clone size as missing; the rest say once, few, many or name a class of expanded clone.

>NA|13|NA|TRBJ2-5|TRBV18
TGTGCCAGCTCAGCGGGGACATCAGGGACCGAGTACTTC
CASSAGTSGTEYF
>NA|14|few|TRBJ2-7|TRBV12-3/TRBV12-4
TGTGCCAGCAGTTCCCCTGGACCTCTTCGCCGGCAGTACTTC
CASSSPGPLRRQYF
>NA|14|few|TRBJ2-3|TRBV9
TGTGCCAGCAGCGTAGGTCTCCGGCAAGATACGCAGTATTTT
CASSVGLRQDTQYF
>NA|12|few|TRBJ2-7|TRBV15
TGTGCCACCAGTGCAGACTCCTACGAGCAGTACTTC
CATSADSYEQYF
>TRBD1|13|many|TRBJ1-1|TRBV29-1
TGCAGCGGTAAATACAGGGGGAACACTGAAGCTTTCTTT
CSGKYRGNTEAFF
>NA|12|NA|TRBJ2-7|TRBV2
TGTGCCAGCAGTGAAGTCTTCCTCGAGCAGTACTTC
CASSEVFLEQYF
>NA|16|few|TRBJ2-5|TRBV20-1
TGCAGTGCTAGAAAAGGGGGCGGGAGCACCCAAGAGACCCAGTACTTC
CSARKGGGSTQETQYF
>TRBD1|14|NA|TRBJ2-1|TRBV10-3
TGTGCCATCAGAGGGACAGGGGCGGGCAATGAGCAGTTCTTC
CAIRGTGAGNEQFF
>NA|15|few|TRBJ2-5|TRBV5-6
TGTGCCAGCAGCTACTACGGGGCGGCCCAAGAGACCCAGTACTTC
CASSYYGAAQETQYF
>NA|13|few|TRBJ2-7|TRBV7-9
TGTGCCAGCAGCCGTAGCGACTCCTACGAGCAGTACTTC
CASSRSDSYEQYF
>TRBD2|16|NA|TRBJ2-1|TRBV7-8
TGTGCCAGCAGCGTCCCCCCGGGACTAGCGGACAATGAGCAGTTCTTC
CASSVPPGLADNEQFF
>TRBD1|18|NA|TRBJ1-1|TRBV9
TGTGCCAGCAGCGTCGGGCATAGTCCGGGACAGGGGAACACTGAAGCTTTCTTT
CASSVGHSPGQGNTEAFF
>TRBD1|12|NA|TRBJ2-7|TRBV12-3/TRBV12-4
TGTGCCAGCAAAACGACAGGGGGCGAGCAGTACTTC
CASKTTGGEQYF
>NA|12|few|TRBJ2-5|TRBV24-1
TGTGCCACCGGGTCCGGATCAGAGACCCAGTACTTC
CATGSGSETQYF
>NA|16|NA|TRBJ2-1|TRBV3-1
TGTGCCAGCAGCCAAAAGATGGTGGCCGAATTGAATGAGCAGTTCTTC
CASSQKMVAELNEQFF
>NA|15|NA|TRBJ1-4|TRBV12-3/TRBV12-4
TGTGCCAGCAGCCCCGACGGTGGGAGTAATGAAAAACTGTTTTTT
CASSPDGGSNEKLFF
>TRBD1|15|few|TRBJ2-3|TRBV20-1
TGCAGTGCTAGAGGGGACAGGGGGATATTTGATACGCAGTATTTT
CSARGDRGIFDTQYF
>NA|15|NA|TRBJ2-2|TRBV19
TGTGCCAGTACCATAGACAGGGAGGACACCGGGGAGCTGTTTTTT
CASTIDREDTGELFF
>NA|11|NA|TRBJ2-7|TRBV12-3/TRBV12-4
TGTGCCAGCCGGAACAGGTACGAGCAGTACTTC
CASRNRYEQYF
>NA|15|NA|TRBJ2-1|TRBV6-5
TGTGCCAGCAGTTACGGGGTAAAAACAGGAGGTGAGCAGTTCTTC
CASSYGVKTGGEQFF
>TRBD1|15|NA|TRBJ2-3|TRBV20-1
TGCAGTGCTACCCCTGGGACAGGCCCCACAGATACGCAGTATTTT
CSATPGTGPTDTQYF
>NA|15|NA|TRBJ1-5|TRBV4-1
TGCGCCAGCAGCCAAGGCCCGTCGATCAATCAGCCCCAGCATTTT
CASSQGPSINQPQHF
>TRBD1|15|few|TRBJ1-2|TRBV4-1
TGCGCCAGCAGCCCCACGGGACAGACCAACTATGGCTACACCTTC
CASSPTGQTNYGYTF
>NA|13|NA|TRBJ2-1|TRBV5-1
TGCGCCAGCAGCTTGGAGGCTCCGTATGAGCAGTTCTTC
CASSLEAPYEQFF
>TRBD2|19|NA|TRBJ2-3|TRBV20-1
TGCAGTGCTTTCGACCGAACTAGTCTAGCGGGAGGGCCGGAAGATACGCAGTATTTT
CSAFDRTSLAGGPEDTQYF
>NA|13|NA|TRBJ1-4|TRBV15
TGTGCCACCAGGACAGCAACTAATGAAAAACTGTTTTTT
CATRTATNEKLFF
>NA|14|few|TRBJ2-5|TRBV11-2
TGTGCCAGCAGCCCGTCGGGCGTCCAAGAGACCCAGTACTTC
CASSPSGVQETQYF
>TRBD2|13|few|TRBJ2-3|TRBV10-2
TGCGCCAGCACTAGCGGCCGCACAGATACGCAGTATTTT
CASTSGRTDTQYF
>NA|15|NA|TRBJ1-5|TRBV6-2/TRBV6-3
TGTGCCAGCAGCCCCTCGGGGGGATGGAGTCAGCCCCAGCATTTT
CASSPSGGWSQPQHF
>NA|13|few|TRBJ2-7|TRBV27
TGTGCCAGCAGTTTTTCCCCCCGACGGGAGCAGTACTTC
CASSFSPRREQYF
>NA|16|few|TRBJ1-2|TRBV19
TGTGCCAGTAGTATTTGGTTGGGCACTCATGACTATGGCTACACCTTC
CASSIWLGTHDYGYTF
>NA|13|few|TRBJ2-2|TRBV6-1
TGTGCCAGCAGTGACGTGCTAGGTTGGGAGCTGTTTTTT
CASSDVLGWELFF
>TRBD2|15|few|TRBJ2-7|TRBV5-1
TGCGCCAGCAGCTTGAGGCTAGCGGGAACCTACGAGCAGTACTTC
CASSLRLAGTYEQYF
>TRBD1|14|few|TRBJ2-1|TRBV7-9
TGTGCCAGCAGAGGACAGGGTCTCTACAATGAGCAGTTCTTC
CASRGQGLYNEQFF
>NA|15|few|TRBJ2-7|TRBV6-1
TGTGCCAGCCGCCGCCTTGACTGGAGCTCCTACGAGCAGTACTTC
CASRRLDWSSYEQYF
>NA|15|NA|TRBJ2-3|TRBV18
TGTGCCAGCTCACCAAGCCGCCATAGCACAGATACGCAGTATTTT
CASSPSRHSTDTQYF
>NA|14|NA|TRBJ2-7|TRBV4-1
TGCGCCAGCAGCCAAGTGCCAGGATACTACGAGCAGTACTTC
CASSQVPGYYEQYF
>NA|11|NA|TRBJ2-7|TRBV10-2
TGCGCCAGCAGTGACGCGCGGGAGCAGTACTTC
CASSDAREQYF
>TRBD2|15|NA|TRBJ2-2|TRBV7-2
TGTGCCAGCAGCGGTAGCGGGAAACCCACCGGGGAGCTGTTTTTT
CASSGSGKPTGELFF
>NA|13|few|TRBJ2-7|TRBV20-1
TGCAGTGCTAGAGTCCAGCCTACCTACGAGCAGTACTTC
CSARVQPTYEQYF
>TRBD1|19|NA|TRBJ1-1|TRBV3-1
TGTGCCAGCAGCCAAGATTTGAGGACAGGGGGTACGGGGAACACTGAAGCTTTCTTT
CASSQDLRTGGTGNTEAFF
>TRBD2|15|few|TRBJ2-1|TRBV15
TGTGCCACCAGCATGGATGAGCGGGAGAGGCCCTGGCAGTTCTTC
CATSMDERERPWQFF
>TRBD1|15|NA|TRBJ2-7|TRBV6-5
TGTGCCAGCAGTTACCCGCGGACAGGCCTGATGGAGCAGTACTTC
CASSYPRTGLMEQYF
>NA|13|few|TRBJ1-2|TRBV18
TGTGCCAGCTCACGAGACTGGGAGCGGGGCTACACCTTC
CASSRDWERGYTF
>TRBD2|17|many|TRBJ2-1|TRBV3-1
TGTGCCAGCAGCCAAGAACTGATGCGGGAGGTCTACAATGAGCAGTTCTTC
CASSQELMREVYNEQFF
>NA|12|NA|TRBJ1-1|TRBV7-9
TGTGCCAGCTTACAGGGCAATACCGAAGCTTTCTTT
CASLQGNTEAFF
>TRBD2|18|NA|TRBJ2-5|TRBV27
TGTGCCAGCAGTTTAGGGGGACTAGCGGGACCAGGAAAAGAGACCCAGTACTTC
CASSLGGLAGPGKETQYF
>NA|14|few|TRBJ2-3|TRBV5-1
TGCGCCAGCAGCCCTTTCCGGGAGACAGATACGCAGTATTTT
CASSPFRETDTQYF
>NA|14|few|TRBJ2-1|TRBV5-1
TGCGCCAGCAGCTTGGCTGTCAATTACAATGAGCAGTTCTTC
CASSLAVNYNEQFF
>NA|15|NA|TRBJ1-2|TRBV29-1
TGCAGCGTTCCCCGAGTCTCGGGGCTCAGCTATGGCTACACCTTC
CSVPRVSGLSYGYTF
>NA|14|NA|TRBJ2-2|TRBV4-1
TGCGCCAGCAGCCAAGTGGCTGGGGCCGGGGAGCTGTTTTTT
CASSQVAGAGELFF
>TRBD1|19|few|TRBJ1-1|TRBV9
TGTGCCAGCAGCGTAGAGGTGACGATAAGGGGGCCGCTGAACACTGAAGCTTTCTTT
CASSVEVTIRGPLNTEAFF
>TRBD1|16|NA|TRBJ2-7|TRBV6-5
TGTGCCAGCAGTTATTCCGGGACAGGGAGCTCCTACGAGCAGTACTTC
CASSYSGTGSSYEQYF
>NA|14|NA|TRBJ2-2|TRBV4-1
TGCGCCAGCAGCCAAGTAACACCCACCGGGGAGCTGTTTTTT
CASSQVTPTGELFF
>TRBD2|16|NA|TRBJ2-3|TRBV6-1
TGTGCCAGCAGTGAGCTAGCGGGAGGGTTCACAGATACGCAGTATTTT
CASSELAGGFTDTQYF
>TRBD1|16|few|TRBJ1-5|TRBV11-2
TGTGCCAGCAGCTTAGACGGGACAGGGGTAAATCAGCCCCAGCATTTT
CASSLDGTGVNQPQHF
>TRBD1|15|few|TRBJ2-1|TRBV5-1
TGCGCCAGCAGCCTCGGGACAGTTATCTACAATGAGCAGTTCTTC
CASSLGTVIYNEQFF